This T cell receptor (beta chain) emerged from a study of blood T cell repertoires in COVID-19. Profiling relied on immunoSEQ multiplex PCR, and the TCRdb table lists in-frame clones only, not all of them. This table has some 380,000 clones, 90% appearing once. CDR1 and CDR2 (germline): SGHDT, YYEEEE. The CDR3 consists of 15 residues. The junction had 2 bases not matched to a gene; V was cut back by 0 bases and J by 4 bases. The source is a young man with active or convalescent COVID-19. The J gene is TRBJ2-2, the V gene TRBV5-6, with 8 bases lining up with TRBD2. The sample was peripheral blood. The CDR3 loop is CASSLGAGGTGELFF. CDR3 sequence (DNA): TGTGCCAGCAGCTTGGGGGCGGGGGGCACCGGGGAGCTGTTTTTT.